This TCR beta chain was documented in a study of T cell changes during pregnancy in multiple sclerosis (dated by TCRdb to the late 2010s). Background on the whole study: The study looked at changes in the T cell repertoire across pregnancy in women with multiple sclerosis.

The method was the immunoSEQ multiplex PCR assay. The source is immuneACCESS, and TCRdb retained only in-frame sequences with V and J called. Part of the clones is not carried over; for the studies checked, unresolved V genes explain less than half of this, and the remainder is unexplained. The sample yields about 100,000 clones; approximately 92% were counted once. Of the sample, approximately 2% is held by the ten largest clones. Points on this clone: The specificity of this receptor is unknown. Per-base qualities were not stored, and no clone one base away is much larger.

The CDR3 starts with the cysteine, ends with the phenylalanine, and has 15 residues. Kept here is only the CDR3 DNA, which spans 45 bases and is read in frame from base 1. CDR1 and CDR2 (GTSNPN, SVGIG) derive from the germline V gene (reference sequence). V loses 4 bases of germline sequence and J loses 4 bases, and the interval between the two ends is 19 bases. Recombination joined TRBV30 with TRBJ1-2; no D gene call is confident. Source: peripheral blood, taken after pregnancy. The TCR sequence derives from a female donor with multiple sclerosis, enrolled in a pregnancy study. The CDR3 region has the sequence CAWIYHISDFYGYTF. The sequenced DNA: TGTGCCTGGATTTATCACATTTCGGACTTCTATGGCTACACCTTC.